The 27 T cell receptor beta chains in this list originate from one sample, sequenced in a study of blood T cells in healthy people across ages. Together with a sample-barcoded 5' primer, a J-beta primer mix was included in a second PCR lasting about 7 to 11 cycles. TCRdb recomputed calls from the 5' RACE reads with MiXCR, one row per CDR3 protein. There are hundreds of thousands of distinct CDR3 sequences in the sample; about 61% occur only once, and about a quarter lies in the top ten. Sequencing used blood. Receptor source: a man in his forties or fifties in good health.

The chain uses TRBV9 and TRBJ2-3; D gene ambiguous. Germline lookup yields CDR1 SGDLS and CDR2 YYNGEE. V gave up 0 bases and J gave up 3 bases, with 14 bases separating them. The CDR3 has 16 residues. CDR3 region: CASSVGGWASTDTQYF. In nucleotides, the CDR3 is TGTGCCAGCAGCGTAGGGGGTTGGGCTAGTACAGATACGCAGTATTTT.

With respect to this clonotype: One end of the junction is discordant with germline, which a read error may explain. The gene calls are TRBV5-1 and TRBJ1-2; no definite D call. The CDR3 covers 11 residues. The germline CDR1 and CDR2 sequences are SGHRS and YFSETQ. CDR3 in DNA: TGCGTCAGCAGCCCGGGGTCTGGCTACACCTTC. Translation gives CVSSPGSGYTF.

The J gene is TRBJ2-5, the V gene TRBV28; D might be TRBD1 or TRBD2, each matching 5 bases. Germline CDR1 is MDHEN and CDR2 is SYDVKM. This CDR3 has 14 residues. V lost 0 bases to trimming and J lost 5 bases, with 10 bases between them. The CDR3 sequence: CASSLWGDGETQYF. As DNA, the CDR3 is TGTGCCAGCAGTTTATGGGGGGACGGGGAGACCCAGTACTTC. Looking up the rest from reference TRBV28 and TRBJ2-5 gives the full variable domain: DVKVTQSSRYLVKRTGEKVFLECVQDMDHENMFWYRQDPGLGLRLIYFSYDVKMKEKGDIPEGYSVSREKKERFSLILESASTNQTSMYLCASSLWGDGETQYFGPGTRLLVL.

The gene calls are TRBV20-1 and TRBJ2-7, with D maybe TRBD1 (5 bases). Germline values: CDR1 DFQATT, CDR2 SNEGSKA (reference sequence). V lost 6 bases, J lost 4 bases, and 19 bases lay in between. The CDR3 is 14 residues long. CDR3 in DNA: TGCAGTGCGCGGACACACACCCAGCCATACGAGCAGTACTTC. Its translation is CSARTHTQPYEQYF.

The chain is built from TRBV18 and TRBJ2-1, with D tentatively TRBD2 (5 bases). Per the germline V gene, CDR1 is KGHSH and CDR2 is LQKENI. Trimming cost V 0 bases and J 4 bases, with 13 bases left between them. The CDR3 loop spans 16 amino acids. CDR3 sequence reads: CASSPPAVRVYNEQFF. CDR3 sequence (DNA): TGTGCCAGCTCACCACCAGCGGTGAGGGTTTACAATGAGCAGTTCTTC.

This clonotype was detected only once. The CDR3 nucleotides read TGTGCCAGCAGCGCAAGCTCCCGAGATACGCAGTATTTT. Its protein is CASSASSRDTQYF. V gene TRBV9 combines with J gene TRBJ2-3, with D unclear. Trimming shortened V by 3 bases and J by 5 bases, and 10 bases separated the two germline ends. Germline V gene lookup returns CDR1 SGDLS and CDR2 YYNGEE. The CDR3 has 13 amino acids.

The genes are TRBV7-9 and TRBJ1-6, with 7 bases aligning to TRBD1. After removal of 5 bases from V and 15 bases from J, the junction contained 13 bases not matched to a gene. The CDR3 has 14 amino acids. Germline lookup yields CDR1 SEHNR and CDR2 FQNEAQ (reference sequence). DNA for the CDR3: TGTGCCAGCAGCCCCCTGGCAGGGGGAGAGAGCCTCCACTTT. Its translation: CASSPLAGGESLHF. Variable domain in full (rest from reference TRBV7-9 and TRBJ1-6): DTGVSQNPRHKITKRGQNVTFRCDPISEHNRLYWYRQTLGQGPEFLTYFQNEAQLEKSRLLSDRFSAERPKGSFSTLEIQRTEQGDSAMYLCASSPLAGGESLHFGNGTRLTVT.

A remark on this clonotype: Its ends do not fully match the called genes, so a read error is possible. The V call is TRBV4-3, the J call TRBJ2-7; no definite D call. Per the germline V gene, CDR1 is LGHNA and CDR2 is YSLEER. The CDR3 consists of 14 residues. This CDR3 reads CTSSQEASSYEQYF. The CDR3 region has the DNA TGCACCAGCAGCCAAGAGGCCAGCTCCTACGAGCAGTACTTC.

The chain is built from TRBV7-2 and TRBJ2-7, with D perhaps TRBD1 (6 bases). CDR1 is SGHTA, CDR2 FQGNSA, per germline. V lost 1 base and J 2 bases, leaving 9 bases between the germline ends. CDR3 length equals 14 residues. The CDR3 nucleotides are TGTGCCAGCAGCTTAGGACAGGCAACCTACGAGCAGTACTTC. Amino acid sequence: CASSLGQATYEQYF. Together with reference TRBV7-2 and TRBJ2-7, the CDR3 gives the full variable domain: GAGVSQSPSNKVTEKGKDVELRCDPISGHTALYWYRQSLGQGLEFLIYFQGNSAPDKSGLPSDRFSAERTGGSVSTLTIQRTQQEDSAVYLCASSLGQATYEQYFGPGTRLTVT.

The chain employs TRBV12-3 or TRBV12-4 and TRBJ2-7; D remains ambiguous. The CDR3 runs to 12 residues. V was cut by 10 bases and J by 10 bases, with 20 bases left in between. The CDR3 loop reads CATRKEGMAQYF. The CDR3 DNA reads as TGTGCCACCCGGAAGGAAGGGATGGCCCAGTACTTC.

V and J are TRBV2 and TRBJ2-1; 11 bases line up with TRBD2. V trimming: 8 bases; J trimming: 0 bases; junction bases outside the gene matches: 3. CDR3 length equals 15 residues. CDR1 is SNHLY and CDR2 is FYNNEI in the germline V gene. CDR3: CASPLAGVSYNEQFF. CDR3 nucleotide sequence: TGTGCCAGCCCACTAGCGGGAGTCTCCTACAATGAGCAGTTCTTC.

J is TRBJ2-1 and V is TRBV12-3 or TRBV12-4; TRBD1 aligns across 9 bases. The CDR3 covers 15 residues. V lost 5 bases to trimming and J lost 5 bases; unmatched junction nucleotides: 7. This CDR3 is CASSLDGTGNNEQFF. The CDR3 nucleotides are TGTGCCAGCAGTCTAGACGGGACAGGGAACAATGAGCAGTTCTTC.

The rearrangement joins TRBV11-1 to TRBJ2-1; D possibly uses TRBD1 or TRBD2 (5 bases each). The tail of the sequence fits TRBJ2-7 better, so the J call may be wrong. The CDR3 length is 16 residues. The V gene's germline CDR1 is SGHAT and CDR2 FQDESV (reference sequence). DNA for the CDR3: TGTGCCAGCAGCTTAGTAGGGGACCGCTCCTACAATGAGCAGTACTTC. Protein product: CASSLVGDRSYNEQYF.

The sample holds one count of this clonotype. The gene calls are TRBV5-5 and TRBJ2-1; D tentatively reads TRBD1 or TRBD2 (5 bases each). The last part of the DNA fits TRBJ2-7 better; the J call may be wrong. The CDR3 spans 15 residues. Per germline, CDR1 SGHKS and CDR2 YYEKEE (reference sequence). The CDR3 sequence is CASSRTGTDYNEQYF. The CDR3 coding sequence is TGTGCCAGCAGCAGAACCGGGACCGACTACAATGAGCAGTACTTC.

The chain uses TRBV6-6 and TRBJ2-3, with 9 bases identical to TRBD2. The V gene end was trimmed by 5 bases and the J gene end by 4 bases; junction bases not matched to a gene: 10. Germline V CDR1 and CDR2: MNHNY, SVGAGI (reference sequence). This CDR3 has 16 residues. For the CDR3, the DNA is TGTGCCAGCAGTCTTAGCGGGAGCTTGAGTTCAGATACGCAGTATTTT. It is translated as CASSLSGSLSSDTQYF.

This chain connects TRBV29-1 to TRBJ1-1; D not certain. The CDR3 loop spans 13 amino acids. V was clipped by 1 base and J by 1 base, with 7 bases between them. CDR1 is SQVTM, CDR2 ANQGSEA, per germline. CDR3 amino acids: CSVEGQTNTEAFF. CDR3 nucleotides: TGCAGCGTTGAAGGGCAGACGAACACTGAAGCTTTCTTT.

The DNA of the CDR3 is TGTGCCAGCAGTCCCCCAGCGGTGGAGACCCAGTACTTC. Its translation is CASSPPAVETQYF. This chain joins TRBV12-3 or TRBV12-4 and TRBJ2-5, with a weak D call TRBD2 (5 bases). The CDR3 consists of 13 residues. V shed 5 bases and J shed 5 bases, with 12 bases lying between them.

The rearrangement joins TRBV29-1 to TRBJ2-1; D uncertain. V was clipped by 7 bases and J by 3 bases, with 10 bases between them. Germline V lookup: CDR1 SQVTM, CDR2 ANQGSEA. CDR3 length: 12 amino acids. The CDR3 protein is CSAQWGYNEQFF. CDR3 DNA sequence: TGCAGCGCTCAGTGGGGCTACAATGAGCAGTTCTTC.

This chain's CDR3 is CASSPQLAGEYEQYF. The CDR3 nucleotides read TGTGCCAGCAGCCCCCAACTAGCGGGGGAGTACGAGCAGTACTTC. This chain uses TRBV3-1 with TRBJ2-4, with 11 positions matching TRBD2. Matching the DNA end better, TRBJ2-7 makes the J call doubtful. Germline CDR1 and CDR2: LGHDT and YNNKEL (reference sequence). The CDR3 sequence is 15 residues long.

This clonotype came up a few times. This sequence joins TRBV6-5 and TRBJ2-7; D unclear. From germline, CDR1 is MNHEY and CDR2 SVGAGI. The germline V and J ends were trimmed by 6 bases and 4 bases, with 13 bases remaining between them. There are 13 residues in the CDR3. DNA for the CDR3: TGTGCCAGCAGACCGGCTAGAACTTACGAGCAGTACTTC. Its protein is CASRPARTYEQYF.

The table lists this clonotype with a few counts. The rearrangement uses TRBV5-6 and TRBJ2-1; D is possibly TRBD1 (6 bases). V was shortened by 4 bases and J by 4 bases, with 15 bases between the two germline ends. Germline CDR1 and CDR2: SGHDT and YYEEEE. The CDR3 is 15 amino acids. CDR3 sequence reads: CASSPPGERYNEQFF. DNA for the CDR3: TGTGCCAGCAGCCCGCCAGGGGAGAGATACAATGAGCAGTTCTTC.

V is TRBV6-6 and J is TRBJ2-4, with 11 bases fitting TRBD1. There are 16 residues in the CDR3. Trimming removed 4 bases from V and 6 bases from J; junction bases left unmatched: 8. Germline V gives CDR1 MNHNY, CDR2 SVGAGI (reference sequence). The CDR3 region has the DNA TGTGCCAGCAGTTTCCTGGGACAGGGGGTGGTAAACATTCAGTACTTC. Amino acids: CASSFLGQGVVNIQYF.

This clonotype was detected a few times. CDR3 sequence: CSVEGRWYEQYF. The CDR3 nucleotides read TGCAGCGTTGAAGGGCGCTGGTACGAGCAGTACTTC. The chain combines TRBV29-1 with TRBJ2-5, with D uncertain. The tail of the sequence fits TRBJ2-7 better, so the J call may be wrong. Germline V gene sequence: CDR1 SQVTM, CDR2 ANQGSEA. This CDR3 is 12 amino acids long.

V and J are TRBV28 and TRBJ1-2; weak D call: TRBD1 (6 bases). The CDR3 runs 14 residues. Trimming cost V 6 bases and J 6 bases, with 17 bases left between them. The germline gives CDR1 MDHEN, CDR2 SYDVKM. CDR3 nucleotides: TGTGCCAGCAGAGAGTACAGGGATTTTAATGGCTACACCTTC. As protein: CASREYRDFNGYTF.

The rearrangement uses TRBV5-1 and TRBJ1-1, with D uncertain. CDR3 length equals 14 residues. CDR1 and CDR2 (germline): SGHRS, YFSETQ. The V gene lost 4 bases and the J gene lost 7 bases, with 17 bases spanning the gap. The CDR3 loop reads CASSPTNPTFEAFF. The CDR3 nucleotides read TGCGCCAGCAGCCCGACGAATCCGACATTTGAAGCTTTCTTT.

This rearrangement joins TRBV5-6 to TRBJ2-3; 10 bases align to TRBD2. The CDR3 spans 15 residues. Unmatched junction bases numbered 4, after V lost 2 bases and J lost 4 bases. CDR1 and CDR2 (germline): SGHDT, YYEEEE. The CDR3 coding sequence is TGTGCCAGCAGCTTCATCAGCGGGGGGGCAGATACGCAGTATTTT. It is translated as CASSFISGGADTQYF.

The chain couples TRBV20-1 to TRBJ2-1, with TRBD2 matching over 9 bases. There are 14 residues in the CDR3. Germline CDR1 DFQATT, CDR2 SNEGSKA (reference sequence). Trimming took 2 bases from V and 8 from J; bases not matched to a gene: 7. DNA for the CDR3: TGCAGTGCTAGACCCGGGACTAGCATCGATGAGCAGTTCTTC. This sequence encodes CSARPGTSIDEQFF.